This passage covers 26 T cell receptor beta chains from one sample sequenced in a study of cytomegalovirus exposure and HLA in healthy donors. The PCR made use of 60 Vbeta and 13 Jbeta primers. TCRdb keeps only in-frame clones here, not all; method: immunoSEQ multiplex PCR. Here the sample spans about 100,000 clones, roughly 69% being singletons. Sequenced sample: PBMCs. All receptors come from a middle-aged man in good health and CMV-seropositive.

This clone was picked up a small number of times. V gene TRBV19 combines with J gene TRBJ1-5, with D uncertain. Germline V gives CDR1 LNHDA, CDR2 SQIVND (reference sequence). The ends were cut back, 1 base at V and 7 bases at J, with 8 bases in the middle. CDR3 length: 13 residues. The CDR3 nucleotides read TGTGCCAGTAGTATAGGTGCGGAGCAGCCCCAGCATTTT. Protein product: CASSIGAEQPQHF.

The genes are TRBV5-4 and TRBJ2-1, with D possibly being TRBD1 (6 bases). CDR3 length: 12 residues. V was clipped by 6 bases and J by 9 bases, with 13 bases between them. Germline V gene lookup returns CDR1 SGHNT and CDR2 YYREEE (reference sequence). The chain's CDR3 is CASKGDFGEQFF. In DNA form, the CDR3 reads TGTGCCAGCAAGGGGGATTTCGGTGAGCAGTTCTTC.

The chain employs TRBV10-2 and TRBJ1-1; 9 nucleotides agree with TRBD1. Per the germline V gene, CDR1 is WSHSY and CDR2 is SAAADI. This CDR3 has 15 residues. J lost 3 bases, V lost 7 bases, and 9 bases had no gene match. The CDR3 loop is CASTTRDRAYTEAFF. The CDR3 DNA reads TGCGCCAGCACTACTAGGGACAGGGCGTACACTGAAGCTTTCTTT.

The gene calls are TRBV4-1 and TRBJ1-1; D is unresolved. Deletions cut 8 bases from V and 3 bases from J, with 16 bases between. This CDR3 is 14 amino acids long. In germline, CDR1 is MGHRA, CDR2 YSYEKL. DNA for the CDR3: TGCGCCAGCCGGGGTGTTTTAAGGGACACTGAAGCTTTCTTT. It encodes CASRGVLRDTEAFF.

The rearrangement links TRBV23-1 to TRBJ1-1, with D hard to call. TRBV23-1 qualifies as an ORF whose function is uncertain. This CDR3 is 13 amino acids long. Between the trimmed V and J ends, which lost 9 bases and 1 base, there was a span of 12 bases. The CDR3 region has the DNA TGCGCCAGGTCTAGGCAGCCGAACACTGAAGCTTTCTTT. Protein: CARSRQPNTEAFF.

CDR3 sequence: CASSEGMGLVNQPQHF. The CDR3 nucleotides are TGTGCCAGCAGTGAAGGTATGGGACTGGTCAATCAGCCCCAGCATTTT. The rearrangement joins TRBV2 to TRBJ1-5, with a possible D match to TRBD1 (5 bases). The CDR3 extends over 16 amino acids. CDR1 and CDR2 (germline): SNHLY, FYNNEI. The V and J ends lost 1 base and 3 bases respectively, with 13 bases between them.

CDR3 in amino acids: CASSEVQGITGNTIYF. CDR3 coding DNA: TGTGCCAGCAGTGAAGTACAGGGTATTACTGGAAACACCATATATTTT. J is TRBJ1-3 and V is TRBV2, with a weak D call TRBD1 (6 bases). CDR1 SNHLY and CDR2 FYNNEI come from the germline V gene. The V end lost 1 base, the J end lost 2 bases, and 12 bases lay between the germline ends. The CDR3 is made up of 16 amino acids.

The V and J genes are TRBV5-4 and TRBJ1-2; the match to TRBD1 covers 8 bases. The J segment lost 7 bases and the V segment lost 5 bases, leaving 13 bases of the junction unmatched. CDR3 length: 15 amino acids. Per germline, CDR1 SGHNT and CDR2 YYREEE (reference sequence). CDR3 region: CASRTGEVLSRGYTF. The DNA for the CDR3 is TGTGCCAGCAGGACAGGGGAAGTGCTAAGTCGTGGCTACACCTTC.

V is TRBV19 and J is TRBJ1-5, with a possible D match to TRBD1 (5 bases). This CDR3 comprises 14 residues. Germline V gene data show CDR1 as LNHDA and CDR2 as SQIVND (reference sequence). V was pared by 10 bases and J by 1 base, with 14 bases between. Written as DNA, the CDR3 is TGTGCCACTCATGGGGGGTACAGCAATCAGCCCCAGCATTTT. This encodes CATHGGYSNQPQHF.

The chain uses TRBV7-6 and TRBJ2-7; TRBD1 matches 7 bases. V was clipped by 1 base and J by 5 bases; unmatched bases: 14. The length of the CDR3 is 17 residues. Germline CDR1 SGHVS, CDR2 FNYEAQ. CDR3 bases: TGTGCCAGCAGCTTAGATAAAACCTTGACAGGGCTCCACGAGCAGTACTTC. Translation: CASSLDKTLTGLHEQYF.

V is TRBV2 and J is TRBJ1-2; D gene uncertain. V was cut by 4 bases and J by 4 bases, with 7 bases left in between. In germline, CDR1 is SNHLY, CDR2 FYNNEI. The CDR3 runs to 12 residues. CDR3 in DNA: TGTGCCAGCAGTGTAGGGAGCTATGGCTACACCTTC. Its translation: CASSVGSYGYTF. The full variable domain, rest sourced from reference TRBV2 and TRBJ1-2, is EPEVTQTPSHQVTQMGQEVILRCVPISNHLYFYWYRQILGQKVEFLVSFYNNEISEKSEIFDDQFSVERPDGSNFTLKIRSTKLEDSAMYFCASSVGSYGYTFGSGTRLTVV.

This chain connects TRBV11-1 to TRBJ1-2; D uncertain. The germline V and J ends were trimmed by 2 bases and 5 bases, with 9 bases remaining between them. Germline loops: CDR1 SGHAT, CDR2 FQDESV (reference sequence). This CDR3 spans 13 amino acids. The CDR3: CASSLKGGYGYTF. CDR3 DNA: TGTGCCAGCAGCTTAAAGGGAGGGTATGGCTACACCTTC.

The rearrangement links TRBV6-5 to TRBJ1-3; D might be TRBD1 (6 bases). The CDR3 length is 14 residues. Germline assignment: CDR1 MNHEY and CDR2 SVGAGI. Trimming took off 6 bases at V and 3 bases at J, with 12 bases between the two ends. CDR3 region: CASSVQGFGNTIYF. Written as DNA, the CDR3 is TGTGCCAGCAGCGTACAGGGTTTTGGAAACACCATATATTTT.

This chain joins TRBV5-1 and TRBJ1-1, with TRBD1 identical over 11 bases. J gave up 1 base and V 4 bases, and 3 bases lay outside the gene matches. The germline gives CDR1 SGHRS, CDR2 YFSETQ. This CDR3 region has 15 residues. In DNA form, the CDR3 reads TGCGCCAGCAGCGCGGACAGGGGGCCGAACACTGAAGCTTTCTTT. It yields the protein CASSADRGPNTEAFF.

CDR3 region: CATLGQAYLTGELFF. In DNA form, the CDR3 reads TGTGCCACCCTGGGGCAGGCCTATCTTACCGGGGAGCTGTTTTTT. V gene TRBV6-6 combines with J gene TRBJ2-2; maybe TRBD1 (5 bases). In germline, CDR1 is MNHNY, CDR2 SVGAGI (reference sequence). Trimming pared 10 bases from V and 5 bases from J, leaving 20 bases between. The CDR3 extends over 15 amino acids.

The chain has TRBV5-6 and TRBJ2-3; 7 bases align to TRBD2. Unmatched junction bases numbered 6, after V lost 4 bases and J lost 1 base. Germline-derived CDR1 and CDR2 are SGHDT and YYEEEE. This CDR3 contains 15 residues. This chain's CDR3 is CASSPGLSRTDTQYF. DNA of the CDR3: TGTGCCAGCAGCCCGGGACTATCCCGCACAGATACGCAGTATTTT.

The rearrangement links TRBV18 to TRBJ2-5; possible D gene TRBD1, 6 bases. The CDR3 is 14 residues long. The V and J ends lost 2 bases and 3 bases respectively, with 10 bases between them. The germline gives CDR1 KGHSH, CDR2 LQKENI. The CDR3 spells CASSPSRQEETQYF. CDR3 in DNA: TGTGCCAGCTCACCATCCAGACAGGAAGAGACCCAGTACTTC.

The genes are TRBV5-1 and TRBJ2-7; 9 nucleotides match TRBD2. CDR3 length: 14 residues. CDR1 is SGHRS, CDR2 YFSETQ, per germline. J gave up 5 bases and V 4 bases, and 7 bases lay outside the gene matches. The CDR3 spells CASSLSSGNHEQYF. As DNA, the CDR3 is TGCGCCAGCAGCCTCTCTAGCGGGAACCACGAGCAGTACTTC.

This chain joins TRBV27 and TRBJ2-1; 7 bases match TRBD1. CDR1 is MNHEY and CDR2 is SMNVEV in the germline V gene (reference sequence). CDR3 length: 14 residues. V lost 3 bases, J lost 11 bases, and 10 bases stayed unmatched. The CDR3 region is CASSFLGGQGKQFF. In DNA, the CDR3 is TGTGCCAGCAGTTTTTTAGGGGGCCAAGGCAAGCAGTTCTTC.

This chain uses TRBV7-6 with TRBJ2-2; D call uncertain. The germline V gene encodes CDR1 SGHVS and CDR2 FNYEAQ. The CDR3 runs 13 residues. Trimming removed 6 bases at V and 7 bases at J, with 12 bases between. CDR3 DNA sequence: TGTGCCAGCAGTTACGAGTCCGGCGGGGAGCTGTTTTTT. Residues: CASSYESGGELFF. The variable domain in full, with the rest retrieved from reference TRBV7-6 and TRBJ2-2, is GAGVSQSPRYKVTKRGQDVALRCDPISGHVSLYWYRQALGQGPEFLTYFNYEAQQDKSGLPNDRFSAERPEGSISTLTIQRTEQRDSAMYRCASSYESGGELFFGEGSRLTVL.

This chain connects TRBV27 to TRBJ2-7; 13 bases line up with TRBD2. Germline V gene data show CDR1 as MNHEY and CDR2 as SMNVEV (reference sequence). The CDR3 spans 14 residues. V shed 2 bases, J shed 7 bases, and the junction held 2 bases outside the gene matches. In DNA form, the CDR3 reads TGTGCCAGCAGTTTAGGGACTAGCGGGATTGAGCAGTACTTC. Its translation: CASSLGTSGIEQYF.

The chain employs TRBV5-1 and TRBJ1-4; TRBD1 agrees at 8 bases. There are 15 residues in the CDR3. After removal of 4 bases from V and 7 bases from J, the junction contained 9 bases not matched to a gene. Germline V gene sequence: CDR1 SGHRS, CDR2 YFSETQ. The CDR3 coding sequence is TGCGCCAGCAGCCCCCTACCTGGACAGGGTGAAAAACTGTTTTTT. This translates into CASSPLPGQGEKLFF.

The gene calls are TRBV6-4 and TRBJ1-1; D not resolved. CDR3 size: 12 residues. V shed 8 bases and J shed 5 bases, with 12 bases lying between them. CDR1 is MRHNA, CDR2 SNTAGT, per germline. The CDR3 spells CASRVRRTEAFF. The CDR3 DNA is TGTGCCAGCCGGGTCCGTAGGACTGAAGCTTTCTTT.

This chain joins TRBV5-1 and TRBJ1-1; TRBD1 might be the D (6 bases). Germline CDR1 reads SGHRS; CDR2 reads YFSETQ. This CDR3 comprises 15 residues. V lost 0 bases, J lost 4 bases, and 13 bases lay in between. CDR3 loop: CASSLASGGFTEAFF. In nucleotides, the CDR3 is TGCGCCAGCAGCTTGGCCTCGGGGGGCTTCACTGAAGCTTTCTTT. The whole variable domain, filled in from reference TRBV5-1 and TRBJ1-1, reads KAGVTQTPRYLIKTRGQQVTLSCSPISGHRSVSWYQQTPGQGLQFLFEYFSETQRNKGNFPGRFSGRQFSNSRSEMNVSTLELGDSALYLCASSLASGGFTEAFFGQGTRLTVV.

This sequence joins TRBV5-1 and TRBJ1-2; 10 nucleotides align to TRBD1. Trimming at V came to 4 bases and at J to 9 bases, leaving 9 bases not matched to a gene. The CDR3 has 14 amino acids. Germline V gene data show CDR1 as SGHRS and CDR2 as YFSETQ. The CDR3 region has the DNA TGCGCCAGCAGCCTACAGACAGGGGGCTTTAGCTACACCTTC. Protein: CASSLQTGGFSYTF.

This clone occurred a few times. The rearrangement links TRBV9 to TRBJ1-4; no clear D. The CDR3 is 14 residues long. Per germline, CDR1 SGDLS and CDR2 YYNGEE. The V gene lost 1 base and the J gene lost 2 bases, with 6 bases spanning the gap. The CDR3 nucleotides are TGTGCCAGCAGCGTAAAGCATACTAATGAAAAACTGTTTTTT. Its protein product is CASSVKHTNEKLFF.